The entry that follows covers one TCR beta chain sequence. This CDR3 is 16 amino acids long. V was clipped by 4 bases and J by 4 bases, with 17 bases between them. The germline V gene encodes CDR1 SQVTM and CDR2 ANQGSEA. The data were obtained in a study of blood T cell repertoires in COVID-19. Whole-study context: The study drew acute and convalescent COVID-19 samples from the United States, Italy and Spain. T cells, B-cell-depleted T cells, or PBMCs supplied cDNA or gDNA.

Seattle's cohort entered during active infection and was followed longitudinally. The authors' processing: Amplification of reference gene primers provided the estimated nucleated cell counts. The repertoire was sequenced with immunoSEQ multiplex PCR; TCRdb's copy has only in-frame clones and lacks some. V, J and clone size were drawn from that table, and D and trimming were deduced from the DNA. The table lists about 210,000 clones, approximately 85% of them singletons. The receptor was derived from a woman in her 70s with COVID-19, enrolled during active disease. The sample was peripheral blood. V gene TRBV29-1 combines with J gene TRBJ2-6, with a tentative D call TRBD1 (5 bases). This CDR3 reads CSVGTGSLGGANVLTF. CDR3 nucleotide sequence: TGCAGCGTTGGAACAGGCTCCCTCGGAGGGGCCAACGTCCTGACTTTC.